These T cell receptor beta chains were read from a single sample in a study of blood T cell repertoires in COVID-19. Data came from immunoSEQ multiplex PCR; TCRdb stores just in-frame clones and leaves some out. The table records about 310,000 clones, roughly 90% of them present only once. The sample comprised peripheral blood. The receptors were sampled from a woman aged 25 to 39 with COVID-19, enrolled during active disease. CDR3s include the opening cysteine and the closing phenylalanine or tryptophan. The order of the fields is J gene, D gene, V gene, CDR3 protein. D genes are given only for firm matches.

j_gene: TRBJ2-3; d_gene: TRBD1; v_gene: TRBV10-3; CDR3aa: CAISGGTDLDTQYF
j_gene: TRBJ1-2; d_gene: -; v_gene: TRBV10-3; CDR3aa: CAISESGRKEGYTF
j_gene: TRBJ1-6; d_gene: -; v_gene: TRBV6-1; CDR3aa: CASSEVPKGSPLHF
j_gene: TRBJ2-7; d_gene: TRBD2; v_gene: TRBV7-6; CDR3aa: CASSRTGTSGSPVSYEQYF
j_gene: TRBJ1-1; d_gene: -; v_gene: TRBV27; CDR3aa: CASSLVTGGPLTEAFF
j_gene: TRBJ2-7; d_gene: -; v_gene: TRBV6-5; CDR3aa: CASSYQLGYEQYF
j_gene: TRBJ1-2; d_gene: -; v_gene: TRBV14; CDR3aa: CASSRDRIGTGYTF
j_gene: TRBJ2-1; d_gene: TRBD2; v_gene: TRBV29-1; CDR3aa: CSVGLAAYNEQFF
j_gene: TRBJ2-2; d_gene: -; v_gene: TRBV11-2; CDR3aa: CASSLDYPGSNTGELFF
j_gene: TRBJ2-7; d_gene: TRBD1; v_gene: TRBV5-5; CDR3aa: CASSLGTGFYEQYF
j_gene: TRBJ2-2; d_gene: -; v_gene: TRBV6-2/TRBV6-3; CDR3aa: CASSWIGSNGELFF
j_gene: TRBJ1-1; d_gene: -; v_gene: TRBV14; CDR3aa: CASSQELLRAGTEAFF
j_gene: TRBJ1-2; d_gene: -; v_gene: TRBV11-2; CDR3aa: CASSPGAGVQYGYTF
j_gene: TRBJ2-7; d_gene: -; v_gene: TRBV5-1; CDR3aa: CASGTGSSTYEQYF
j_gene: TRBJ1-4; d_gene: -; v_gene: TRBV30; CDR3aa: CAWSITGKGEKLFF
j_gene: TRBJ2-7; d_gene: -; v_gene: TRBV7-2; CDR3aa: CASSLAGAYEQYF
j_gene: TRBJ2-1; d_gene: TRBD2; v_gene: TRBV28; CDR3aa: CASRPSGSSYNEQFF
j_gene: TRBJ2-1; d_gene: TRBD2; v_gene: TRBV29-1; CDR3aa: CSATGTSVYNEQFF
j_gene: TRBJ2-1; d_gene: TRBD2; v_gene: TRBV3-1/TRBV3-2; CDR3aa: CASSASSGGRAGEQFF
j_gene: TRBJ2-7; d_gene: TRBD1; v_gene: TRBV28; CDR3aa: CASSGTGGYEQYF
j_gene: TRBJ1-6; d_gene: TRBD1; v_gene: TRBV10-2; CDR3aa: CASRDLTGQKNSPLHF
j_gene: TRBJ2-5; d_gene: -; v_gene: TRBV6-5; CDR3aa: CASSYRGWETQYF
j_gene: TRBJ1-4; d_gene: -; v_gene: TRBV19; CDR3aa: CASSIVRDIQEKLFF
j_gene: TRBJ2-1; d_gene: -; v_gene: TRBV5-1; CDR3aa: CASSKGDNEQFF
j_gene: TRBJ1-2; d_gene: -; v_gene: TRBV25-1; CDR3aa: CASSESVGLHYGYTF
j_gene: TRBJ2-5; d_gene: TRBD1; v_gene: TRBV10-1; CDR3aa: CASSERDSRETQYF
j_gene: TRBJ2-7; d_gene: -; v_gene: TRBV3-1/TRBV3-2; CDR3aa: CASSQTEFYEQYF
j_gene: TRBJ2-3; d_gene: -; v_gene: TRBV6-1; CDR3aa: CASSDYGSTDTQYF
j_gene: TRBJ1-2; d_gene: TRBD1; v_gene: TRBV29-1; CDR3aa: CSVAPLLQGSSNYGYTF
j_gene: TRBJ1-4; d_gene: -; v_gene: TRBV7-9; CDR3aa: CASSPGGGDEFF
j_gene: TRBJ2-5; d_gene: -; v_gene: TRBV30; CDR3aa: CAWSVGGRETQYF
j_gene: TRBJ2-2; d_gene: TRBD1; v_gene: TRBV6-6; CDR3aa: CASSSPDRSNTGELFF
j_gene: TRBJ2-3; d_gene: TRBD1; v_gene: TRBV19; CDR3aa: CASSPRTGFADTQYF
j_gene: TRBJ2-3; d_gene: -; v_gene: TRBV5-4; CDR3aa: CASSYGLSTDTQYF
j_gene: TRBJ1-2; d_gene: -; v_gene: TRBV6-1; CDR3aa: CASSEAAGNYGYTF
j_gene: TRBJ2-4; d_gene: -; v_gene: TRBV19; CDR3aa: CASSISQTRYKNIQYF
j_gene: TRBJ1-4; d_gene: TRBD1; v_gene: TRBV11-1; CDR3aa: CASSRTGSNEKLFF
j_gene: TRBJ1-5; d_gene: -; v_gene: TRBV6-5; CDR3aa: CASSPTSSNQPQHF
j_gene: TRBJ2-7; d_gene: -; v_gene: TRBV5-4; CDR3aa: CASSFGDAYEQYF
j_gene: TRBJ2-7; d_gene: -; v_gene: TRBV7-2; CDR3aa: CASSHRQDMDEQYF
j_gene: TRBJ2-1; d_gene: -; v_gene: TRBV6-1; CDR3aa: CASSDMREKFF
j_gene: TRBJ1-6; d_gene: TRBD1; v_gene: TRBV5-6; CDR3aa: CASSLGQGAPYNSPLHF
j_gene: TRBJ1-1; d_gene: -; v_gene: TRBV30; CDR3aa: CAWSMAGTSGTEAFF
j_gene: TRBJ1-2; d_gene: -; v_gene: TRBV23-1; CDR3aa: CASSPRGNRANYGYTF
j_gene: TRBJ1-6; d_gene: -; v_gene: TRBV28; CDR3aa: CASSLDRRVPSPLHF
j_gene: TRBJ2-1; d_gene: TRBD1; v_gene: TRBV18; CDR3aa: CASSPGTGNEQFF
j_gene: TRBJ1-1; d_gene: TRBD1; v_gene: TRBV6-5; CDR3aa: CASKGTGTGVAEAFF